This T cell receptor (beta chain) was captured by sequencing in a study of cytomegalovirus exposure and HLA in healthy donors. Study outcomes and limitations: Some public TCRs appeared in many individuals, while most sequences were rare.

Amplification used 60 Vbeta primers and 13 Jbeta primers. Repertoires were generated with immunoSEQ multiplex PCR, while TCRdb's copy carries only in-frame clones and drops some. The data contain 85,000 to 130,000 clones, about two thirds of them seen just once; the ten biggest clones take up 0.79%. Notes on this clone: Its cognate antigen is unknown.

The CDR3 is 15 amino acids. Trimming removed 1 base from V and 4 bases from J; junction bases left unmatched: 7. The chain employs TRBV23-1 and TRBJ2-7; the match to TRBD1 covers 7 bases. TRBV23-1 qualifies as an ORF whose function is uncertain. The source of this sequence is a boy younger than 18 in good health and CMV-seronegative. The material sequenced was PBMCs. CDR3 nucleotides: TGCGCCAGCAGTCAATGGAGAGGGGGCCGGTACGAGCAGTACTTC. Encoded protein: CASSQWRGGRYEQYF.